These T cell receptor beta chains were read from a single sample in a study of response to subunit inactivated influenza vaccine. TCRdb ran MiXCR on the RT-PCR reads and lists one entry per CDR3 protein. The sample contains hundreds of thousands of distinct CDR3 sequences, approximately 14% of which appear only once. The sample consisted of PBMCs from blood, taken roughly 15 days before vaccination. These TCRs come from a man between 45 and 60 years old who received an inactivated influenza vaccine. CDR3s include the opening cysteine and the closing phenylalanine or tryptophan. A row's size may be missing; if present it is once, few, many or a size class.

clone_size v_call cdr3_aa
few TRBV28 CASSDNGREKLFF
- TRBV6-7 CASSYSKFKGHEQYF
few TRBV5-6 CASSPDSGGHTQYF
few TRBV7-8 CASSLARGQGANEQFF
- TRBV4-2 CASSPLAAGQETQYF
- TRBV9 CASSVDSLAGALYNEQFF
many TRBV28 CASSSHRGLGTEAFF
- TRBV28 CASSQIARDYSYEQYF
- TRBV5-1 CASSLRQGRGETQYF
few TRBV3-1 CASSRTALSYNEQFF
- TRBV29-1 CSAEALEGTEAFF
- TRBV6-1 CASRIGRGSGYEQYF
- TRBV3-1 CASSPIAGGLDEQLF
few TRBV19 CASVGPNYNSPLHF
once TRBV7-2 CASTLDRAEGIQYF
- TRBV4-3 CASSSLGADTQYF
few TRBV2 CASMLQGGNQPQHF
many TRBV7-2 CASSLVGREETQYF
few TRBV4-2 CASSQGGFLDPYNSPLHF
- TRBV28 CASSLTGLESTDTQYF
- TRBV12-3/TRBV12-4 CASSLFGDRPYEQYF
few TRBV18 CASSPTGTNSPPFF
few TRBV12-3/TRBV12-4 CASSFEKVSGTISSGRRPDTQYF
few TRBV5-1 CASSPSGDNTGELFF
- TRBV7-6 CASSSGSGKRYEQYF
- TRBV3-1 CASSQGPAGYGYTF
- TRBV30 CAWDDFTLSSYNEQFF
- TRBV6-2/TRBV6-3 CASSQNPGLAATKYF
- TRBV15 CATSRDRGAGELFF
many TRBV6-5 CASSYEWGSNSPLHF
- TRBV7-9 CASSLGPRTDTQYF
- TRBV5-1 CASSLPRTGEGPTDTQYF
- TRBV4-1 CASSHPQGRGTDTQYF
- TRBV7-8 CASSLGGRFYNEQFF
many TRBV5-1 CASSFGQGRTDTQYF
- TRBV29-1 CSVPWREGQGYTF
few TRBV6-1 CASSPSGRPPLPYNEQFF
few TRBV6-1 CASKTIKGILAKNIQYF
- TRBV19 CASTMGRVRMNTEAFF
- TRBV6-5 CASSYTDKLNYGYTF
few TRBV12-3/TRBV12-4 CASSFHMNTEAFF